Given below is one TCR beta chain in context. Antigen unknown. Germline V gives CDR1 SQVTM, CDR2 ANQGSEA. The CDR3 contains 13 residues. TCRdb re-called the RT-PCR reads through MiXCR, storing one row per CDR3 protein. The data show hundreds of thousands of distinct CDR3 sequences, more than 15% seen once. This sample was included in a study of response to subunit inactivated influenza vaccine. Points from the study as a whole: The authors suggested that every seasonal influenza vaccination recruits few new T cells.

The sequence derives from a man aged 50 to 75 who received an inactivated influenza vaccine. This chain joins TRBV29-1 and TRBJ2-1; TRBD1 or TRBD2 may be the D gene (6 bases each). Specimen: CD4+ T cells sorted from PBMCs, collected less than 30 months after vaccination. The CDR3 nucleotides are TGCACCGTAGGCCGGGGGCGGGGAAATGAGCAGTTCTTC. Its translation: CTVGRGRGNEQFF.